One sample yielded the 13 T cell receptor beta chains listed below, sequenced in a study of OX40 agonist ivuxolimab in advanced cancers. The library came from the immunoSEQ multiplex PCR assay. TCRdb mirrors the immuneACCESS table, restricted to in-frame sequences. Some clones are absent from its copies; in checked studies, under half trace to an unresolved V gene, and the reason for the others is unknown. The sample data list about 40,000 clones, and roughly 81% of these were observed just once. The ten most abundant clones make up about a sixth of the sample. The sample here was CD4+ or CD8+ T cells sorted from blood, taken in a trial of the OX40 agonist ivuxolimab. The receptor set was obtained from an adult with an advanced solid tumor such as melanoma, head and neck, liver or kidney cancer.

This chain links TRBV19 with TRBJ1-1; D possibly corresponds to TRBD1 (5 bases). Trimming stripped 8 bases from V and 0 bases from J, with 10 bases between. There are 13 residues in the CDR3. Germline loops: CDR1 LNHDA, CDR2 SQIVND (reference sequence). DNA of the CDR3: TGTGCCAGTTCTGACAGAATGAACACTGAAGCTTTCTTT. It codes for CASSDRMNTEAFF.

The rearrangement uses TRBV7-7 and TRBJ1-3; the D gene is possibly TRBD1 (5 bases). V lost 5 bases and J lost 0, with 14 bases in between. CDR3 length equals 16 residues. Germline CDR1 is SSHAT and CDR2 is FNYEAQ (reference sequence). In DNA form, the CDR3 reads TGTGCCAGCAGCCCGATGGGACCGAGCTCTGGAAACACCATATATTTT. Translation: CASSPMGPSSGNTIYF.

This clone showed up just once. The chain joins TRBV11-2 to TRBJ2-3; D is perhaps TRBD2 (5 bases). The CDR3 is 16 residues long. V was trimmed by 1 base and J by 3 bases, leaving 14 bases between them. The V gene's germline CDR1 is SGHAT and CDR2 FQNNGV. The CDR3 spells CASSLVEGLLTDTQYF. The CDR3 DNA is TGTGCCAGCAGCTTAGTTGAGGGCCTCTTAACAGATACGCAGTATTTT.

Details on this clone: One base away lies a much larger clone, so this may be a sequencing read error. This specimen includes other DNA sequences encoding the same CDR3. J is TRBJ1-2 and V is TRBV7-9; D gene uncertain. CDR1 and CDR2 (germline): SEHNR, FQNEAQ (reference sequence). The CDR3 covers 14 residues. CDR3 amino acids: CASSTAQSGFGGTF. The CDR3 coding sequence is TGTGCCAGCTCCACCGCCCAGTCGGGCTTCGGAGGCACCTTT.

The chain links TRBV10-2 to TRBJ1-1; no clear D. Germline assignment: CDR1 WSHSY and CDR2 SAAADI. There are 11 residues in the CDR3. V was shortened by 8 bases and J by 11 bases, with 15 bases between the two germline ends. The CDR3 loop reads CASAAYTGAFF. DNA for the CDR3: TGCGCCAGCGCTGCCTATACGGGGGCTTTCTTT.

The V gene is TRBV4-3, the J gene TRBJ1-1, with unresolved D. Germline CDR1 and CDR2: LGHNA and YSLEER. The germline V and J ends were trimmed by 0 bases and 2 bases, with 10 bases remaining between them. The CDR3 runs to 15 residues. This CDR3 reads CASSQDPSSNTEAFF. In nucleotides, the CDR3 is TGCGCCAGCAGCCAAGATCCAAGCTCAAACACTGAAGCTTTCTTT.

The rearrangement links TRBV5-4 to TRBJ2-3; 9 nucleotides match TRBD2. V trimming: 6 bases; J trimming: 3 bases; junction bases outside the gene matches: 11. In germline, CDR1 is SGHNT, CDR2 YYREEE (reference sequence). This CDR3 has 16 residues. The CDR3 loop reads CASKENSGGATDTQYF. The DNA for the CDR3 is TGTGCCAGCAAGGAGAATAGCGGGGGAGCTACAGATACGCAGTATTTT.

The chain joins TRBV4-2 to TRBJ2-7; 12 nucleotides line up with TRBD2. From germline, CDR1 is LGHNA and CDR2 YNFKEQ. V lost 0 bases to trimming and J lost 2 bases; unmatched junction nucleotides: 2. CDR3 length: 16 residues. The DNA of the CDR3 is TGTGCCAGCAGCCAAGAATGGACTAGCGGGACCTACGAGCAGTACTTC. It is translated as CASSQEWTSGTYEQYF.

The chain joins TRBV5-4 to TRBJ2-3; unclear D gene. The germline V gene encodes CDR1 SGHNT and CDR2 YYREEE (reference sequence). The CDR3 has 15 residues. V was pared by 4 bases and J by 4 bases, with 16 bases between. The CDR3 is CASSPDPGSADTQYF. The CDR3 DNA is TGTGCCAGCAGCCCCGACCCCGGCTCTGCAGATACGCAGTATTTT.

The chain links TRBV7-3 to TRBJ2-3, with 7 bases aligning to TRBD2. V trimming: 4 bases; J trimming: 4 bases; junction bases outside the gene matches: 11. Germline CDR1 reads SGHTA; CDR2 reads FQGTGA. This CDR3 is 16 amino acids long. The CDR3 sequence: CASSSGAGRASDTQYF. CDR3 DNA: TGTGCCAGCAGCTCAGGTGCGGGGAGGGCGTCAGATACGCAGTATTTT.

The chain employs TRBV30 and TRBJ2-7, with D possibly being TRBD1 or TRBD2 (6 bases each). Trimming cost V 0 bases and J 7 bases, with 16 bases left between them. This CDR3 is built from 14 residues. Germline CDR1 and CDR2: GTSNPN and SVGIG (reference sequence). In DNA, the CDR3 is TGTGCCTGGAGTGTACACAGGGAGGAGTGGGAGCAGTACTTC. It codes for CAWSVHREEWEQYF.

The gene calls are TRBV19 and TRBJ2-1; a possible D gene is TRBD2 (6 bases). CDR3 length: 13 amino acids. Trimming took off 3 bases at V and 4 bases at J, with 7 bases between the two ends. Germline CDR1 and CDR2: LNHDA and SQIVND (reference sequence). DNA for the CDR3: TGTGCCAGTAGTATGGCGGGGTACAATGAGCAGTTCTTC. This sequence encodes CASSMAGYNEQFF. The full variable domain, rest sourced from reference TRBV19 and TRBJ2-1, is DGGITQSPKYLFRKEGQNVTLSCEQNLNHDAMYWYRQDPGQGLRLIYYSQIVNDFQKGDIAEGYSVSREKKESFPLTVTSAQKNPTAFYLCASSMAGYNEQFFGPGTRLTVL.

This sequence joins TRBV9 and TRBJ2-7, with D hard to call. V was trimmed by 3 bases and J by 5 bases, leaving 9 bases between them. This CDR3 region has 12 residues. Germline V CDR1 and CDR2: SGDLS, YYNGEE. CDR3 protein: CASSAYTNEQYF. Here the CDR3 DNA reads TGTGCCAGCAGCGCCTATACGAACGAGCAGTACTTC. Full variable domain (remainder filled in from reference TRBV9 and TRBJ2-7): DSGVTQTPKHLITATGQRVTLRCSPRSGDLSVYWYQQSLDQGLQFLIQYYNGEERAKGNILERFSAQQFPDLHSELNLSSLELGDSALYFCASSAYTNEQYFGPGTRLTVT.